One and the same sample provided the 22 T cell receptor beta chains below, sequenced in a study of regulatory T cells in long-lasting Graves disease (dated by TCRdb to the early 2020s). The sample's time point label, decoded: newly diagnosed GD, antithyroid drugs for less than 3 months. For both TCR sequencing and RNA sequencing, RNA was extracted from PBMCs using TRIzol. Receptor amplification or capture employed multiplex PCR. This sample was sequenced with an Illumina HiSeq 4000. CDR3 regions were amplified by Arm-PCR with iRepertoire HTBI primers to construct TCR beta libraries. In-frame beta chains were kept once TCRdb had trimmed the public reads at Q25 with fastp and called clones with MiXCR. Rows merge per CDR3 protein into single entries with the most common DNA and genes. The sample profile shows 300,000 to 400,000 distinct CDR3 sequences; 15% to 18% of them were found once. The ten most abundant clones make up around a fifth of the sample.

This material consisted of peripheral blood mononuclear cells (PBMCs), taken at new diagnosis, from a patient treated with antithyroid drugs. Receptors originate from a female donor with Graves disease.

This clonotype was seen at least ten times. Written as DNA, the CDR3 is TGTGCCAGCAGTTCCCAGGGATGGGGACTAGCGGGAGATTACTACAATGAGCAGTTCTTC. It translates to CASSSQGWGLAGDYYNEQFF. V and J are TRBV28 and TRBJ2-1, with TRBD2 matching 14 bases. Germline V gene sequence: CDR1 MDHEN, CDR2 SYDVKM. Trimming removed 4 bases from V and 3 bases from J; junction bases left unmatched: 14. CDR3 length: 20 residues.

This clonotype was seen at least ten times. The chain links TRBV20-1 to TRBJ2-7; D is possibly TRBD1 (6 bases). CDR1 DFQATT and CDR2 SNEGSKA come from the germline V gene (reference sequence). There are 14 residues in the CDR3. Trimming removed 3 bases at V and 5 bases at J, with 17 bases between. This CDR3 reads CSASGQGYVHEQYF. The DNA of the CDR3 is TGCAGTGCTAGTGGGCAGGGGTATGTCCACGAGCAGTACTTC.

This clonotype was counted at least ten times. The chain employs TRBV5-1 and TRBJ2-1; TRBD2 agrees at 8 bases. The junction had 8 bases not matched to a gene; V was cut back by 6 bases and J by 0 bases. CDR3 length: 16 residues. Germline values: CDR1 SGHRS, CDR2 YFSETQ. CDR3 sequence reads: CASNPSGSSSYNEQFF. Here the CDR3 DNA reads TGCGCCAGCAACCCTAGCGGGTCGAGCTCCTACAATGAGCAGTTCTTC.

This clonotype was detected many times. This chain joins TRBV7-9 and TRBJ1-4, with TRBD1 identical over 11 bases. The CDR3 is 17 residues long. Germline lookup yields CDR1 SEHNR and CDR2 FQNEAQ (reference sequence). Losses at the gene ends were 6 bases for V and 3 bases for J; bases not matched to a gene: 9. The CDR3 protein is CASRKGQGETANEKLFF. CDR3 sequence (DNA): TGTGCCAGCAGGAAGGGACAGGGGGAGACGGCTAATGAAAAACTGTTTTTT. Based on the CDR3 plus reference TRBV7-9 and TRBJ1-4, the full variable domain is DTGVSQNPRHKITKRGQNVTFRCDPISEHNRLYWYRQTLGQGPEFLTYFQNEAQLEKSRLLSDRFSAERPKGSFSTLEIQRTEQGDSAMYLCASRKGQGETANEKLFFGSGTQLSVL.

This clonotype was found many times. V gene TRBV7-9 combines with J gene TRBJ2-2; no clear D. This CDR3 has 14 residues. Trimming shortened V by 5 bases and J by 1 base, and 8 bases separated the two germline ends. Germline V CDR1 and CDR2: SEHNR, FQNEAQ (reference sequence). For the CDR3, the DNA is TGTGCCAGCAGCCCGATCGGGAACACCGGGGAGCTGTTTTTT. Translating gives CASSPIGNTGELFF.

J is TRBJ2-7 and V is TRBV5-1; D ambiguous. The V end lost 1 base, the J end lost 6 bases, and 8 bases lay between the germline ends. Germline CDR1 reads SGHRS; CDR2 reads YFSETQ. CDR3 length: 12 amino acids. CDR3 residues: CASSLIETEQYF. The DNA of the CDR3 is TGCGCCAGCAGCTTGATTGAGACCGAGCAGTACTTC.

The sample holds a few counts of this clonotype. The chain uses TRBV10-2 and TRBJ2-7; perhaps D is TRBD1 or TRBD2 (5 bases each). V lost 7 bases and J 4 bases, leaving 14 bases between the germline ends. The CDR3 totals 13 residues. Germline CDR1 and CDR2: WSHSY and SAAADI. CDR3 in amino acids: CASTQGAVYEQYF. The CDR3 DNA follows: TGCGCCAGCACTCAGGGAGCGGTTTACGAGCAGTACTTC.

In this sample, this clonotype turned up many times. The chain carries TRBV24-1 and TRBJ2-3; D perhaps matches TRBD1 (7 bases). This CDR3 contains 14 residues. Trimming removed 4 bases from V and 4 bases from J, with 11 bases in between. In germline, CDR1 is KGHDR, CDR2 SFDVKD. This chain's CDR3 is CATSDAGGPDTQYF. In DNA form, the CDR3 reads TGTGCCACCAGTGACGCAGGGGGGCCAGATACGCAGTATTTT.

This clonotype has only a few counts. This CDR3 reads CASRDRSYASTDTQYF. CDR3 nucleotide sequence: TGTGCCAGCAGGGACAGATCATATGCTAGCACAGATACGCAGTATTTT. This sequence joins TRBV6-1 and TRBJ2-3; a possible D gene is TRBD1 (6 bases). Trimming removed 6 bases at V and 0 bases at J, with 16 bases between. Germline assignment: CDR1 MNHNS and CDR2 SASEGT. The CDR3 spans 16 residues.

This chain joins TRBV15 and TRBJ2-6; D is ambiguous. V was clipped by 0 bases and J by 0 bases, with 3 bases between them. This CDR3 has 15 amino acids. The germline V gene encodes CDR1 LNHNV and CDR2 YYDKDF (reference sequence). The CDR3: CATSRENSGANVLTF. DNA of the CDR3: TGTGCCACCAGCAGAGAAAACTCTGGGGCCAACGTCCTGACTTTC.

This clonotype was seen many times. This chain links TRBV5-5 with TRBJ1-2, with TRBD1 matching over 7 bases. CDR3 length: 17 residues. V trimming: 4 bases; J trimming: 1 base; junction bases outside the gene matches: 13. Germline-derived CDR1 and CDR2 are SGHKS and YYEKEE (reference sequence). The CDR3 coding sequence is TGTGCCAGCAGCCCGACAGGGAGAGGGTATTATAACTATGGCTACACCTTC. As protein: CASSPTGRGYYNYGYTF.

Many counts were recorded for this clonotype. Mismatch with germline at one junction end may stem from a read error. The chain combines TRBV5-1 with TRBJ2-1, with D possibly matching TRBD2 (6 bases). Germline V lookup: CDR1 SGHRS, CDR2 YFSETQ. The CDR3 extends over 16 amino acids. CDR3 coding DNA: TGTGCCAGCAGCGATGCCGGGACGGACTATTACAATGAGCAGTTCTTC. Protein product: CASSDAGTDYYNEQFF.

This clonotype was found many times. The chain uses TRBV7-2 and TRBJ2-3; D not certain. There are 18 residues in the CDR3. The germline gives CDR1 SGHTA, CDR2 FQGNSA. V lost 5 bases to trimming and J lost 3 bases, with 24 bases between them. Written as DNA, the CDR3 is TGTGCCAGCAGCCTACCGTTGTATCGGGTTGATTGGACAGATACGCAGTATTTT. This sequence encodes CASSLPLYRVDWTDTQYF.

A word on this clonotype: A much bigger clone sits one base away, suggesting this may be a read error. CDR3 protein: CASRLAVYIDERFF. The CDR3 nucleotides are TGTGCCAGCCGACTAGCGGTATATATCGATGAGCGGTTCTTC. The rearrangement joins TRBV7-8 to TRBJ2-4; 9 nucleotides align to TRBD2. The germline CDR1 and CDR2 sequences are SGHVS and FQNEAQ. There are 14 residues in the CDR3.

The rearrangement joins TRBV7-9 to TRBJ2-1, with a tentative D call TRBD1 (8 bases). Germline V lookup: CDR1 SEHNR, CDR2 FQNEAQ (reference sequence). This CDR3 is 22 amino acids long. V shed 1 base and J shed 3 bases, with 31 bases lying between them. DNA of the CDR3: TGTGCCAGCAGCTTAGGACAGGGGAGGCCCGAGCGCGGGAGTTCTCACTACAATGAGCAGTTCTTC. Translated: CASSLGQGRPERGSSHYNEQFF.

The sample holds many counts of this clonotype. The chain links TRBV12-3 or TRBV12-4 to TRBJ1-5; 10 positions agree with TRBD1. The CDR3 is 13 amino acids. Trimming at V came to 8 bases and at J to 5 bases, leaving 3 bases not matched to a gene. This CDR3 reads CASSGTGDQPQHF. The CDR3 coding sequence is TGTGCCAGCTCCGGGACAGGGGATCAGCCCCAGCATTTT.

Only a few counts were recorded for this clonotype. The V gene is TRBV29-1, the J gene TRBJ2-2, with D maybe TRBD1 (5 bases). CDR1 is SQVTM and CDR2 is ANQGSEA in the germline V gene. V lost 7 bases to trimming and J lost 2 bases, with 14 bases between them. The CDR3 length is 14 residues. CDR3 in amino acids: CSATYRSNTGELFF. The CDR3 DNA reads TGCAGCGCTACATACAGGTCAAACACCGGGGAGCTGTTTTTT.

The chain links TRBV18 to TRBJ2-4; D is uncertain. V was pared by 3 bases and J by 0 bases, with 9 bases between. From germline, CDR1 is KGHSH and CDR2 LQKENI. This CDR3 is 15 amino acids long. The CDR3 region has the DNA TGTGCCAGCTCACCGGTTTTTCTAGCCAAAAACATTCAGTACTTC. Its protein is CASSPVFLAKNIQYF.

This clonotype was seen repeatedly, ten times or more. V usage is TRBV4-1 and J usage is TRBJ2-5, with 9 bases fitting TRBD1. V shed 1 base, J shed 2 bases, and the junction held 2 bases outside the gene matches. The length of the CDR3 is 15 residues. The germline CDR1 and CDR2 sequences are MGHRA and YSYEKL. The CDR3 nucleotides read TGCGCCAGCAGCCAAGGGGACAGGGATCAAGAGACCCAGTACTTC. Translating it yields CASSQGDRDQETQYF.

This clonotype occurred many times. The chain recombines TRBV28 with TRBJ1-3, with a tentative D call TRBD1 (5 bases). V lost 1 base and J lost 3, with 10 bases in between. The CDR3 contains 15 residues. Germline V gene lookup returns CDR1 MDHEN and CDR2 SYDVKM. The CDR3 DNA sequence: TGTGCCAGCAGTTTATCCAGGGTGTATGGAAACACCATATATTTT. Its translation: CASSLSRVYGNTIYF.

This clonotype occurred many times. This chain links TRBV30 with TRBJ2-3; D may be TRBD2 (5 bases). The length of the CDR3 is 14 residues. With 0 bases removed from V and 2 bases from J, the gap between germline ends came to 9 bases. Germline values: CDR1 GTSNPN, CDR2 SVGIG (reference sequence). The CDR3 protein is CAWSVSGFTDTQYF. The CDR3 DNA reads TGTGCCTGGAGTGTCAGCGGATTCACAGATACGCAGTATTTT.

This clonotype was found many times. The CDR3 protein is CASSQSGGNIQYF. Written as DNA, the CDR3 is TGCGCCAGCAGCCAATCGGGGGGAAACATTCAGTACTTC. V gene TRBV4-3 combines with J gene TRBJ2-4, with TRBD2 matching over 7 bases. The CDR3 has 13 amino acids. With V trimmed by 2 bases and J by 6 bases, 1 base remained unmatched. Per germline, CDR1 LGHNA and CDR2 YSLEER.